The entry below gives a single T cell receptor beta chain sequence along with its context. Its antigen is not identified. The sample holds other DNA sequences that translate to the same CDR3. TCRdb's copy holds only in-frame clones and misses some; the assay was immunoSEQ multiplex PCR. The sample comprises about 22,000 clones, roughly 88% of which are singletons, and around 35% rests with the top ten. This sample is part of a study of OX40 agonist ivuxolimab in advanced cancers. The CDR3 has 12 amino acids. V lost 3 bases and J lost 8, with 10 bases in between. Germline V gives CDR1 MNHEY, CDR2 SMNVEV (reference sequence). Study findings and constraints: Expanded peripheral T cells had an undetermined antigen specificity.

Specimen: CD4+ or CD8+ T cells sorted from blood, collected in a trial of the OX40 agonist ivuxolimab. The V gene is TRBV27, the J gene TRBJ1-1; D is unresolved. This sequence was found in an adult with an advanced solid tumor such as melanoma, head and neck, liver or kidney cancer. In DNA, the CDR3 is TGTGCCAGCAGTTTTGGAGGGAGGGAAGCTTTCTTT. It encodes CASSFGGREAFF.